These T cell receptor beta chains were read from a single sample in a study of shared clonotypes between healthy human individuals. Assay used: immunoSEQ multiplex PCR; TCRdb lists only in-frame clones, some missing. The sample contains around 550,000 clones, 90% to 97% of which appear only once. Source material: naive CD4+ T cells sorted from blood. These receptor sequences come from a woman aged 25 to 39 in good health. The CDR3 runs from the conserved cysteine through the conserved F or W. D genes are given only for firm matches. Not every row has a clone size; where given, it reads once, few, many or a size class.

V	length	size	D	J	DNA	CDR3
TRBV10-1	14	NA	NA	TRBJ2-7	TGCGCCAGCAGTGAAACGAGGACAGTCTACGAGCAGTACTTC	CASSETRTVYEQYF
TRBV29-1	11	NA	NA	TRBJ2-7	TGCAGCGCCCGAAATAACTACGAGCAGTACTTC	CSARNNYEQYF
TRBV5-8	13	NA	NA	TRBJ1-2	TGTGCCAGCAGCTTTGGAGGGTACTATGGCTACACCTTC	CASSFGGYYGYTF
TRBV7-2	14	NA	NA	TRBJ1-1	TGTGCCAGCAGCCCAAGTTGGGGGCTTGGTGAAGCTTTCTTT	CASSPSWGLGEAFF
TRBV7-2	17	NA	TRBD2	TRBJ2-3	TGTGCCAGCAGCTTAGTAAGGGCTAGCGGGAGGACAGATACGCAGTATTTT	CASSLVRASGRTDTQYF
TRBV6-7	14	NA	TRBD2	TRBJ2-7	TGTGCCAGCATCACGGACGGGAGGGCCTACGAGCAGTACTTC	CASITDGRAYEQYF
TRBV5-6	15	NA	NA	TRBJ1-2	TGTGCCAGCAGCTTGAACTGGCTCGGGCGGGAGGGCTACACCTTC	CASSLNWLGREGYTF
TRBV27	15	NA	NA	TRBJ1-5	TGTGCCAGCAGTTTCCGGACAGATAGCAATCAGCCCCAGCATTTT	CASSFRTDSNQPQHF
TRBV5-4	15	NA	TRBD1	TRBJ1-1	TGTGCCAGCAGCTTGGACAGGGGGGGGAACACTGAAGCTTTCTTT	CASSLDRGGNTEAFF
TRBV15	13	NA	TRBD1	TRBJ1-2	TGTGCCACCAGCAGAGATCGGACAGGGGGCTACACCTTC	CATSRDRTGGYTF
TRBV27	14	NA	NA	TRBJ2-5	TGTGCCAGCAGTACCCTCGGGGGTGAAGAGACCCAGTACTTC	CASSTLGGEETQYF
TRBV19	16	NA	NA	TRBJ1-4	TGTGCCAGTAGTATATCCCCTGACGCGACTAATGAAAAACTGTTTTTT	CASSISPDATNEKLFF
TRBV4-1	14	NA	TRBD1	TRBJ2-5	TGCGCCAGCAGCCAAGAACAGGGGGAGGAGACCCAGTACTTC	CASSQEQGEETQYF
TRBV9	15	NA	NA	TRBJ1-4	TGTGCCAGCAGCGTAGTAGGGCAGGAGGGGGAAAAACTGTTTTTT	CASSVVGQEGEKLFF
TRBV5-1	15	NA	TRBD1	TRBJ1-2	TGCGCCAGCAGCATAATGACAGGGGGTAGCTATGGCTACACCTTC	CASSIMTGGSYGYTF
TRBV4-1	15	NA	TRBD1	TRBJ1-1	TGCGCCAGCAGCCACGGACAGGGGCCGAGGACTGAAGCTTTCTTT	CASSHGQGPRTEAFF
TRBV2	16	NA	NA	TRBJ1-1	TGTGCCAGCAGTGAGGAAGTCAGGGCACCTAACACTGAAGCTTTCTTT	CASSEEVRAPNTEAFF
TRBV7-9	16	few	TRBD1	TRBJ1-1	TGTGCCAGCAGCTTAGCTAGGGGGCGGGTGAACACTGAAGCTTTCTTT	CASSLARGRVNTEAFF
TRBV7-2	14	NA	NA	TRBJ2-7	TGTGCCAGCAGCCGACCCGGGGCTCAATACGAGCAGTACTTC	CASSRPGAQYEQYF
TRBV15	14	NA	NA	TRBJ2-2	TGTGCCACCAGCAGGCTAGCAAACACCGGGGAGCTGTTTTTT	CATSRLANTGELFF
TRBV29-1	13	NA	NA	TRBJ1-1	TGCAGCGTTGGGACGGTCGACGGCACTGAAGCTTTCTTT	CSVGTVDGTEAFF
TRBV28	12	NA	NA	TRBJ2-3	TGTGCCAGCAGTTCGATCACAGATACGCAGTATTTT	CASSSITDTQYF
TRBV4-1	16	once	NA	TRBJ1-2	TGCGCCAGCAGCCAAGATGCCATCTCGGAGTACTATGGCTACACCTTC	CASSQDAISEYYGYTF
TRBV29-1	14	NA	NA	TRBJ1-3	TGCAGCGTGGGCTTGGGTCCAACGGTCGGCACCATATATTTT	CSVGLGPTVGTIYF
TRBV5-1	15	NA	TRBD2	TRBJ2-7	TGCGCCAGCAGCTCGGGACTAGCCCTATCCTACGAGCAGTACTTC	CASSSGLALSYEQYF
TRBV5-1	15	NA	TRBD1	TRBJ2-1	TGCGCCAGCAGCCCGGGACAGGGTAGCTACAATGAGCAGTTCTTC	CASSPGQGSYNEQFF
TRBV18	14	NA	NA	TRBJ2-5	TGTGCCAGCTCAAAAGCGGCTAACCAAGAGACCCAGTACTTC	CASSKAANQETQYF
TRBV5-1	13	NA	TRBD1	TRBJ2-5	TGCGCCAGCAGCTTAGACAGGGGAGAGACCCAGTACTTC	CASSLDRGETQYF
TRBV4-1	15	NA	NA	TRBJ1-5	TGCGCCAGCAGCCAATATGGGGGGGAGGCCAAGCCCCAGCATTTT	CASSQYGGEAKPQHF
TRBV6-6	14	NA	TRBD1	TRBJ2-7	TGTGCCAGCAGAACAGGGGCAAAGGACTACGAGCAGTACTTC	CASRTGAKDYEQYF
TRBV28	13	once	NA	TRBJ1-2	TGTGCCAGCAGTTTTTACACCCGGGATGGCTACACCTTC	CASSFYTRDGYTF
TRBV7-2	16	once	TRBD2	TRBJ2-7	TGTGCCAGCAGCCCACAGGGACTAGCGGGGTCCTACGAGCAGTACTTC	CASSPQGLAGSYEQYF
TRBV18	15	NA	TRBD1	TRBJ2-1	TGTGCCAGCTCACCGCGGGACAGGGGTTACAATGAGCAGTTCTTC	CASSPRDRGYNEQFF
TRBV13	16	NA	NA	TRBJ2-7	TGTGCCAGCAGCCCCGGCGGGGACGGCCTCTCCTACGAGCAGTACTTC	CASSPGGDGLSYEQYF
TRBV19	15	NA	NA	TRBJ1-1	TGTGCCAGTAGCCTGGCGGCAGACCTGAACACTGAAGCTTTCTTT	CASSLAADLNTEAFF
TRBV7-3	14	NA	NA	TRBJ2-7	TGTGCCAGCAGCAACCCCGCTGACACCTACGAGCAGTACTTC	CASSNPADTYEQYF
TRBV7-2	18	once	NA	TRBJ2-5	TGTGCCATCAATCCGACCTTTTTGTCCCGGAGCCCCCAAGAGACCCAGTACTTC	CAINPTFLSRSPQETQYF
TRBV11-3	14	NA	TRBD2	TRBJ2-1	TGTGCCAGCGGCACTAGCGGGGCCCACAATGAGCAGTTCTTC	CASGTSGAHNEQFF
TRBV19	13	NA	NA	TRBJ2-1	TGTGCCAGTAGTATTCAACAGTACAATGAGCAGTTCTTC	CASSIQQYNEQFF
TRBV6-5	16	NA	NA	TRBJ1-4	TGTGCCAGCAGTTACACCGAGACGGGGCTGGGTCAAAAACTGTTTTTT	CASSYTETGLGQKLFF
TRBV10-2	15	NA	TRBD2	TRBJ2-7	TGCGCCAGCAGTGATGAGCGGGGTTCCTCCTACGAGCAGTACTTC	CASSDERGSSYEQYF
TRBV7-9	16	NA	TRBD1	TRBJ1-4	TGTGCCAGCAGCTCTTCCCCGGGACAGAGACATGAAAAACTGTTTTTT	CASSSSPGQRHEKLFF
TRBV5-4	13	NA	NA	TRBJ1-2	TGTGCCATTCGGACGCAATCGGCTCATGGCTACACCTTC	CAIRTQSAHGYTF
TRBV6-6	14	NA	NA	TRBJ1-5	TGTGCCAGCAGTTATATGGACAGAAATCAGCCCCAGCATTTT	CASSYMDRNQPQHF
TRBV11-3	9	NA	NA	TRBJ2-3	TGTGCCACGCCAGATACGCAGTATTTT	CATPDTQYF